This T cell receptor (beta chain) was retrieved from a study of cytomegalovirus exposure and HLA in healthy donors. For this clone: What it recognizes is unknown.

PCR was performed using 60 Vbeta and 13 Jbeta primers. Some clones are missing from TCRdb's copy, which holds only in-frame ones; the method was immunoSEQ multiplex PCR. The sample includes 100,000 to 150,000 clones, 80% to 90% of them seen just once. Losses at the gene ends were 5 bases for V and 1 base for J; bases not matched to a gene: 1. The CDR3 loop spans 14 amino acids. Germline V gene lookup returns CDR1 SQVTM and CDR2 ANQGSEA. Study observations and caveats: Most of the TCR beta V segments (in an earlier analysis) were productive either about 87% or about 30% of the time. CMV serostatus alone was available as immune exposure information. In the analysis, some V segments, TRBV6-2 and TRBV6-3 included, were excluded as indistinguishable.

Input material: PBMCs. The TCR originated in a woman in her thirties in good health and CMV-seronegative. The J gene is TRBJ2-2, the V gene TRBV29-1; 10 bases line up with TRBD2. CDR3 region: CSVKRGGNTGELFF. CDR3 DNA sequence: TGCAGCGTTAAGCGGGGGGGGAACACCGGGGAGCTGTTTTTT.